The 24 T cell receptor beta chains presented below share a single source sample, sequenced in a study of T cell responses to AZD1222 COVID-19 vaccine. Data came from immunoSEQ multiplex PCR; TCRdb stores just in-frame clones and leaves some out. The sample carries 90,000 to 110,000 clones, approximately 86% recorded once. The sample consisted of peripheral blood, taken on day 0 of MenACWY control vaccination. These receptors were taken from an adult in good health.

This clone was observed many times. V gene TRBV4-1 combines with J gene TRBJ1-5; possibly TRBD1 for D (5 bases). Trimming removed 0 bases from V and 4 bases from J, with 13 bases in between. The CDR3 covers 16 residues. Germline CDR1 is MGHRA and CDR2 is YSYEKL. DNA for the CDR3: TGCGCCAGCAGCCAAGATGGGGGGTTTGGGAATCAGCCCCAGCATTTT. Encoded protein: CASSQDGGFGNQPQHF.

This clone was counted a few times. The V and J genes are TRBV7-9 and TRBJ1-5; 8 bases are a match to TRBD1. Germline loops: CDR1 SEHNR, CDR2 FQNEAQ (reference sequence). V was pared by 2 bases and J by 4 bases, with 10 bases of the junction left unmatched. CDR3 length: 17 residues. This chain's CDR3 is CASSLMPQGAVNQPQHF. CDR3 nucleotides: TGTGCCAGCAGCTTAATGCCGCAGGGGGCGGTTAATCAGCCCCAGCATTTT.

The rearrangement links TRBV11-2 to TRBJ2-7, with D maybe TRBD1 (6 bases). The CDR3 is 12 residues long. Germline values: CDR1 SGHAT, CDR2 FQNNGV. V lost 5 bases and J lost 6, with 11 bases in between. The CDR3 loop is CASSGGYLEQYF. Here the CDR3 DNA reads TGTGCCAGCAGCGGGGGCTACCTCGAGCAGTACTTC.

This sequence joins TRBV6-2 or TRBV6-3 and TRBJ2-6, with D possibly being TRBD1 (6 bases). In germline, CDR1 is MNHEY, CDR2 SVGEGT. The ends were cut back, 6 bases at V and 0 bases at J, with 12 bases in the middle. CDR3 length: 16 residues. CDR3 nucleotides: TGTGCCAGCAGCCCGGGACACTTCTCTGGGGCCAACGTCCTGACTTTC. Its translation: CASSPGHFSGANVLTF.

The chain recombines TRBV2 with TRBJ1-1; TRBD1 might be the D (5 bases). Trimming took off 6 bases at V and 0 bases at J, with 11 bases between the two ends. CDR1 and CDR2 from the germline V gene are SNHLY and FYNNEI. The length of the CDR3 is 14 residues. The CDR3 nucleotides read TGTGCCAGCAGGTACAGGTTCATGAACACTGAAGCTTTCTTT. Encoded protein: CASRYRFMNTEAFF.

The sample holds one count of this clone. This chain connects TRBV28 to TRBJ1-6; TRBD1 is a possible D gene (5 bases). Trimming removed 1 base at V and 6 bases at J, with 13 bases between. This CDR3 is 16 amino acids long. Germline loops: CDR1 MDHEN, CDR2 SYDVKM. CDR3 region: CASSLYPGGGNSPLHF. CDR3 nucleotides: TGTGCCAGCAGTTTATACCCTGGTGGGGGTAATTCACCCCTCCACTTT.

The genes are TRBV4-3 and TRBJ2-4; no clear D. V lost 1 base, J lost 8 bases, and 12 bases lay in between. The CDR3 runs 14 residues. Germline CDR1 reads LGHNA; CDR2 reads YSLEER. In DNA form, the CDR3 reads TGCGCCAGCAGCCAAGGGGTGGCCTCTGACATTCAGTACTTC. Its protein is CASSQGVASDIQYF.

The chain carries TRBV7-9 and TRBJ2-1; 11 nucleotides line up with TRBD1. Looked up from germline, CDR1 is SEHNR and CDR2 is FQNEAQ (reference sequence). Trimming at V came to 5 bases and at J to 7 bases, leaving 10 bases not matched to a gene. CDR3 length equals 16 residues. As DNA, the CDR3 is TGTGCCAGCAGCCGGACAGGGGGCCAAGGAGGAAATGAGCAGTTCTTC. As protein: CASSRTGGQGGNEQFF.

The chain carries TRBV6-5 and TRBJ1-1; the D is unclear. Germline CDR1 MNHEY, CDR2 SVGAGI. CDR3 length: 12 residues. Trimming pared 3 bases from V and 4 bases from J, leaving 6 bases between. The CDR3 DNA follows: TGTGCCAGCAGTTATGCGGGCACTGAAGCTTTCTTT. It yields the protein CASSYAGTEAFF.

The rearrangement joins TRBV6-7 to TRBJ1-4; tentative D call: TRBD1 (5 bases). TRBV6-7 is noted as an ORF with a role that remains uncertain. Trimming took 0 bases from V and 8 from J, leaving 16 bases between them. The CDR3 has 16 amino acids. As DNA, the CDR3 is TGTGCCAGCAGTTACTCGAAATGGGGCCCAGTGGAAAAACTGTTTTTT. Amino acids: CASSYSKWGPVEKLFF.

This sequence joins TRBV29-1 and TRBJ1-6; a possible D gene is TRBD1 (6 bases). This CDR3 is 14 amino acids long. Germline assignment: CDR1 SQVTM and CDR2 ANQGSEA. The V end was cut by 7 bases, the J end by 6 bases, with 16 bases between. The CDR3 loop is CSASTGQINSPLHF. The CDR3 DNA sequence: TGCAGCGCGTCGACTGGACAGATTAATTCACCCCTCCACTTT. Combining the CDR3 with reference TRBV29-1 and TRBJ1-6 gives the whole variable domain SAVISQKPSRDICQRGTSLTIQCQVDSQVTMMFWYRQQPGQSLTLIATANQGSEATYESGFVIDKFPISRPNLTFSTLTVSNMSPEDSSIYLCSASTGQINSPLHFGNGTRLTVT.

V and J are TRBV15 and TRBJ2-1; D not resolved. The germline gives CDR1 LNHNV, CDR2 YYDKDF (reference sequence). This CDR3 is 14 amino acids long. V lost 9 bases and J 7 bases, leaving 19 bases between the germline ends. The DNA of the CDR3 is TGTGCCACTAGTACGCGGACGGGCTGGAATGAGCAGTTCTTC. This sequence encodes CATSTRTGWNEQFF.

This clone rates as medium-sized. This sample also contains other DNA sequences that code for the same CDR3. This chain links TRBV5-1 with TRBJ1-6, with 9 bases fitting TRBD1. This CDR3 region has 16 residues. Germline V gene data show CDR1 as SGHRS and CDR2 as YFSETQ. The V and J ends lost 3 bases and 5 bases, in that order; junction bases with no gene match: 6. CDR3 sequence (DNA): TGCGCCAGCAGCTCGGACAGGGGAAGGGATAATTCACCCCTCCACTTT. Encoded protein: CASSSDRGRDNSPLHF.

CDR3 residues: CASSVGGFSGNTIYF. CDR3 bases: TGTGCCAGCAGCGTAGGGGGGTTTTCTGGAAACACCATATATTTT. The chain links TRBV9 to TRBJ1-3, with D perhaps TRBD1 (5 bases). The V gene lost 0 bases and the J gene lost 1 base, with 8 bases spanning the gap. Per the germline V gene, CDR1 is SGDLS and CDR2 is YYNGEE. The CDR3 contains 15 residues.

The chain joins TRBV14 to TRBJ2-7, with 10 bases identical to TRBD2. CDR1 and CDR2 from the germline V gene are SGHDN and FVKESK. V dropped 4 bases and J dropped 1; count of bases not matched to a gene: 16. The CDR3 has 19 amino acids. CDR3 protein: CASSPLPGASGGSSYEQYF. In nucleotides, the CDR3 is TGTGCCAGCAGCCCCCTTCCTGGAGCTAGCGGGGGTTCTTCCTACGAGCAGTACTTC.

The chain couples TRBV27 to TRBJ1-2; TRBD1 aligns across 7 bases. The junction had 11 bases not matched to a gene; V was cut back by 8 bases and J by 8 bases. The CDR3 spans 13 residues. The germline V gene encodes CDR1 MNHEY and CDR2 SMNVEV (reference sequence). CDR3 nucleotides: TGTGCCAGCGGGCCTGAGCAGGGGGGAGGCTACACCTTC. Its protein product is CASGPEQGGGYTF.

The rearrangement links TRBV6-5 to TRBJ2-7; 9 bases line up with TRBD2. The CDR3 is 15 residues long. In germline, CDR1 is MNHEY, CDR2 SVGAGI. The trim removed 6 bases at V and 1 base at J, leaving 7 bases unmatched. In nucleotides, the CDR3 is TGTGCCAGCAGCCCCACGCTAGCGGGGTCCTACGAGCAGTACTTC. This encodes CASSPTLAGSYEQYF.

This clone has only a few counts. The genes are TRBV7-9 and TRBJ1-6, with a weak D call TRBD1 (6 bases). V lost 1 base to trimming and J lost 10 bases, with 11 bases between them. CDR1 SEHNR and CDR2 FQNEAQ come from the germline V gene (reference sequence). The CDR3 spans 14 residues. The CDR3 region is CASSLEGGQSPLHF. The CDR3 DNA follows: TGTGCCAGCAGCTTAGAGGGGGGCCAATCACCCCTCCACTTT.

The V gene is TRBV30, the J gene TRBJ2-3; 11 bases match TRBD2. The CDR3 is 17 residues long. Looked up from germline, CDR1 is GTSNPN and CDR2 is SVGIG (reference sequence). Trimming took 0 bases from V and 5 from J; bases not matched to a gene: 10. In nucleotides, the CDR3 is TGTGCCTGGAGTGTCGGGTCTAGCGGGGGGATAGGAGATACGCAGTATTTT. This gives the protein CAWSVGSSGGIGDTQYF.

V gene TRBV5-6 combines with J gene TRBJ2-5; 15 bases map to TRBD2. Germline CDR1 is SGHDT and CDR2 is YYEEEE. V dropped 3 bases and J dropped 3; count of bases not matched to a gene: 6. The CDR3 has 17 residues. Written as DNA, the CDR3 is TGTGCCAGCAGCTCCCGGGGACTAGCGGGGGGCAAAGAGACCCAGTACTTC. Its protein is CASSSRGLAGGKETQYF.

The chain combines TRBV4-3 with TRBJ1-4, with 9 bases that match TRBD1. CDR3 length equals 17 residues. J lost 7 bases, V lost 1 base, and 10 bases had no gene match. Per germline, CDR1 LGHNA and CDR2 YSLEER. The CDR3 here is CASSQGLRDRAGEKLFF. Written as DNA, the CDR3 is TGCGCCAGCAGCCAAGGCCTCCGGGACAGGGCAGGTGAAAAACTGTTTTTT.

The V and J genes are TRBV7-8 and TRBJ2-2; D unclear. CDR3 length equals 14 residues. Germline loops: CDR1 SGHVS, CDR2 FQNEAQ. The V end lost 4 bases, the J end lost 3 bases, and 9 bases lay between the germline ends. Here the CDR3 reads CASSYPVDTGELFF. The DNA for the CDR3 is TGTGCCAGCAGCTACCCTGTGGACACCGGGGAGCTGTTTTTT. Full variable domain (rest looked up from reference TRBV7-8 and TRBJ2-2): GAGVSQSPRYKVAKRGQDVALRCDPISGHVSLFWYQQALGQGPEFLTYFQNEAQLDKSGLPSDRFFAERPEGSVSTLKIQRTQQEDSAVYLCASSYPVDTGELFFGEGSRLTVL.

This chain connects TRBV4-3 to TRBJ2-7; D ambiguous. CDR1 and CDR2 (germline): LGHNA, YSLEER. CDR3 length: 16 residues. The V end was cut by 0 bases, the J end by 2 bases, with 14 bases between. CDR3 DNA: TGCGCCAGCAGCCAAGATGGCCTGGACGGACCCTACGAGCAGTACTTC. Translating it yields CASSQDGLDGPYEQYF.

The chain has TRBV3-1 (or the pseudogene TRBV3-2) and TRBJ1-2, with 7 bases identical to TRBD1. In germline, CDR1 is LGHDT, CDR2 YNNKEL (reference sequence). The CDR3 is 14 amino acids. V trimming: 3 bases; J trimming: 2 bases; junction bases outside the gene matches: 3. The CDR3 region is CASSHGGQNYGYTF. CDR3 coding DNA: TGTGCCAGCAGCCACGGGGGACAGAACTATGGCTACACCTTC.